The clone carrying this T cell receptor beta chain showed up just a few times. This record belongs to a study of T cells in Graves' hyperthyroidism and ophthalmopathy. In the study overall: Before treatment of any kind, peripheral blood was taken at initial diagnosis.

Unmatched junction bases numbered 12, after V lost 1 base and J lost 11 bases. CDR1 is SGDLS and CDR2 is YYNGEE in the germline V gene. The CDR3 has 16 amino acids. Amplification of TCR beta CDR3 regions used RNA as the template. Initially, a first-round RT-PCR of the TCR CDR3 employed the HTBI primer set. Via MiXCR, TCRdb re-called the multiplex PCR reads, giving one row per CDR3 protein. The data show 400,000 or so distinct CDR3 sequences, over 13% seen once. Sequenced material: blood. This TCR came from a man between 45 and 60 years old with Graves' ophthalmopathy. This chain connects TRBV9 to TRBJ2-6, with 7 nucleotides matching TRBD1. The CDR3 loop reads CASSVSRNRGVHVLTF. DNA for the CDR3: TGTGCCAGCAGCGTAAGCCGGAACAGGGGAGTTCACGTCCTGACTTTC. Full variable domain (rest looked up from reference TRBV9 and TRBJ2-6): DSGVTQTPKHLITATGQRVTLRCSPRSGDLSVYWYQQSLDQGLQFLIQYYNGEERAKGNILERFSAQQFPDLHSELNLSSLELGDSALYFCASSVSRNRGVHVLTFGAGSRLTVL.